Below are 30 T cell receptor beta chains sequenced from a single sample in a study of blood T cell repertoires in COVID-19. Using immunoSEQ multiplex PCR, the repertoire was profiled, and TCRdb retains in-frame clones only, with some absent. The data contain 220,000 or so clones, 80% to 85% of them seen just once; the ten biggest clones take up 3% to 3.5%. Sequenced sample: peripheral blood. These receptors were collected from a woman aged 25 to 39 who had recovered from COVID-19.

This clone was detected only once. This chain uses TRBV28 with TRBJ2-7; possibly TRBD2 for D (6 bases). V was clipped by 7 bases and J by 2 bases, with 15 bases between them. The CDR3 runs to 14 residues. The V gene's germline CDR1 is MDHEN and CDR2 SYDVKM. The CDR3 is CASTYFTGAYEQYF. Here the CDR3 DNA reads TGTGCCAGCACCTATTTTACGGGGGCCTACGAGCAGTACTTC.

The chain employs TRBV7-3 and TRBJ2-6; 7 bases match TRBD1. Germline CDR1 SGHTA, CDR2 FQGTGA. The V segment lost 2 bases and the J segment 2 bases; nucleotides outside the gene matches: 9. This CDR3 is 18 amino acids long. CDR3 sequence reads: CASSLGFRGSPGANVLTF. The CDR3 nucleotides read TGTGCCAGCAGCTTAGGTTTCAGGGGGAGCCCTGGGGCCAACGTCCTGACTTTC.

This clone was counted once. This rearrangement joins TRBV25-1 to TRBJ1-6, with TRBD1 matching 7 bases. With V trimmed by 1 base and J by 7 bases, 7 bases remained unmatched. The CDR3 is made up of 16 amino acids. CDR1 is MGHDK and CDR2 is SYGVNS in the germline V gene. CDR3 in amino acids: CASSESAGQPNSPLHF. The CDR3, as DNA: TGTGCCAGCAGTGAATCTGCGGGACAGCCAAATTCACCCCTCCACTTT.

CDR3 in DNA: TGTGCCAGTAGCCGGGACAGTGAGTCTTCGGGCAATCAGCCCCAGCATTTT. Its protein product is CASSRDSESSGNQPQHF. V gene TRBV19 combines with J gene TRBJ1-5, with TRBD1 identical over 7 bases. Trimming cost V 6 bases and J 2 bases; bases outside gene matches: 13. Germline-derived CDR1 and CDR2 are LNHDA and SQIVND (reference sequence). This CDR3 has 17 amino acids.

The J gene is TRBJ1-2, the V gene TRBV5-5; 9 nucleotides line up with TRBD1. The CDR3 is 17 residues long. V gave up 4 bases and J gave up 4 bases; unmatched junction bases: 14. From germline, CDR1 is SGHKS and CDR2 YYEKEE (reference sequence). CDR3 coding DNA: TGTGCCAGCAGCGAAGGGACAGGGAACCACCTTATCTATGGCTACACCTTC. This encodes CASSEGTGNHLIYGYTF.

The V and J genes are TRBV10-3 and TRBJ2-3; 14 nucleotides match TRBD2. This CDR3 is 16 amino acids long. Trimming took 4 bases from V and 5 from J; bases not matched to a gene: 5. The germline V gene has CDR1 ENHRY and CDR2 SYGVKD. The DNA of the CDR3 is TGTGCCATCAGTGGGGGGACTAGCGGGAGATTAGATACGCAGTATTTT. Encoded protein: CAISGGTSGRLDTQYF.

Remarks on this clone: Germline is not matched at one junction end, which may reflect a read error. The identical CDR3 is also encoded by other nucleotide sequences in the sample. The V gene is TRBV5-1, the J gene TRBJ1-6; TRBD1 aligns across 8 bases. The germline CDR1 and CDR2 sequences are SGHRS and YFSETQ. The CDR3 runs 17 residues. The CDR3 is CASSLESLRTGSSPLHF. The DNA for the CDR3 is TGCGCTAGCAGCTTGGAATCGCTGAGGACAGGGAGTTCACCCCTCCACTTT.

The CDR3 region is CASRLAYPPGLVTDTQYF. For the CDR3, the DNA is TGTGCCAGCAGATTGGCCTACCCACCGGGACTAGTCACAGATACGCAGTATTTT. The rearrangement joins TRBV28 to TRBJ2-3; the match to TRBD2 covers 8 bases. Trimming at V came to 6 bases and at J to 2 bases, leaving 16 bases not matched to a gene. CDR1 and CDR2 from the germline V gene are MDHEN and SYDVKM. The CDR3 extends over 18 amino acids.

The chain is built from TRBV10-2 and TRBJ1-6; no firm D call. Per the germline V gene, CDR1 is WSHSY and CDR2 is SAAADI. The CDR3 runs 13 residues. Trimming cost V 2 bases and J 10 bases, with 9 bases left between them. The CDR3 nucleotides are TGCGCCAGCAGTGAGAGGATGGAGTCACCCCTCCACTTT. Encoded protein: CASSERMESPLHF.

This chain joins TRBV4-1 and TRBJ1-1; D gene ambiguous. This CDR3 is 15 amino acids long. V lost 4 bases, J lost 4 bases, and 16 bases lay in between. Germline loops: CDR1 MGHRA, CDR2 YSYEKL. This chain's CDR3 is CASSPFEGGSTEAFF. The CDR3 nucleotides read TGCGCCAGCAGCCCCTTTGAGGGCGGGAGCACTGAAGCTTTCTTT.

V is TRBV5-1 and J is TRBJ1-6, with a tentative D call TRBD1 (5 bases). The CDR3 is 16 amino acids. Germline CDR1 is SGHRS and CDR2 is YFSETQ. V lost 0 bases and J lost 8, with 15 bases in between. The chain's CDR3 is CASSLGGTGLDSPLHF. CDR3 sequence (DNA): TGCGCCAGCAGCTTGGGGGGAACGGGACTAGATTCACCCCTCCACTTT.

The CDR3 sequence: CASSPTYSPGEPQHF. CDR3 sequence (DNA): TGTGCCAGCAGCCCGACTTATTCCCCCGGGGAGCCCCAGCATTTT. This rearrangement joins TRBV7-9 to TRBJ1-5, with D hard to call. Per the germline V gene, CDR1 is SEHNR and CDR2 is FQNEAQ (reference sequence). The CDR3 consists of 15 residues. V was shortened by 5 bases and J by 8 bases, with 19 bases between the two germline ends.

The table lists this clone with a few counts. This chain joins TRBV9 and TRBJ1-5; TRBD1 aligns across 7 bases. The CDR3 has 15 amino acids. The trim removed 1 base at V and 5 bases at J, leaving 6 bases unmatched. In germline, CDR1 is SGDLS, CDR2 YYNGEE. Here the CDR3 DNA reads TGTGCCAGCAGCGTAATGGCAGGGGGAGATCAGCCCCAGCATTTT. Protein: CASSVMAGGDQPQHF.

V and J are TRBV19 and TRBJ1-2; perhaps TRBD1 as D (5 bases). V lost 7 bases to trimming and J lost 3 bases, with 18 bases between them. The CDR3 has 15 amino acids. Germline assignment: CDR1 LNHDA and CDR2 SQIVND (reference sequence). CDR3 protein: CASTPAEGTYYGYTF. The CDR3 nucleotides are TGTGCCAGTACCCCGGCGGAGGGGACGTACTATGGCTACACCTTC.

The CDR3, as DNA: TGTGCCACCAGCAGAGATAATGGACTAGCGGGAGATGAGCAGTTCTTC. This encodes CATSRDNGLAGDEQFF. The chain couples TRBV15 to TRBJ2-1; TRBD2 aligns across 13 bases. Germline assignment: CDR1 LNHNV and CDR2 YYDKDF (reference sequence). The CDR3 totals 16 residues. J lost 8 bases, V lost 0 bases, and 4 bases had no gene match.

V usage is TRBV28 and J usage is TRBJ1-2, with D uncertain. This CDR3 is 12 amino acids long. Germline-derived CDR1 and CDR2 are MDHEN and SYDVKM. V lost 8 bases to trimming and J lost 1 base, with 8 bases between them. The CDR3 nucleotides read TGTGCCAGCGGAGGTTTTAACTATGGCTACACCTTC. This encodes CASGGFNYGYTF.

This clone appeared a single time. This sequence joins TRBV5-1 and TRBJ2-2, with 10 bases identical to TRBD2. The CDR3 runs to 14 residues. V lost 5 bases to trimming and J lost 5 bases; unmatched junction nucleotides: 3. CDR1 and CDR2 from the germline V gene are SGHRS and YFSETQ. The CDR3 DNA reads as TGCGCCAGCAGACTAGCGGGAAATACCGGGGAGCTGTTTTTT. Translation gives CASRLAGNTGELFF.

This chain uses TRBV5-4 with TRBJ2-7; D is uncertain. The germline gives CDR1 SGHNT, CDR2 YYREEE (reference sequence). V shed 0 bases and J shed 5 bases, with 15 bases lying between them. The CDR3 contains 15 residues. The CDR3 DNA reads TGTGCCAGCAGCTTGGCATTGTCTAGTGTCGACGAGCAGTACTTC. Encoded protein: CASSLALSSVDEQYF.

The CDR3 protein is CASSQATTSDQYF. CDR3 DNA: TGTGCCAGCAGCCAAGCAACAACTAGCGATCAGTACTTC. The chain links TRBV3-1 (or the pseudogene TRBV3-2) to TRBJ2-7; the match to TRBD2 covers 7 bases. Trimming took 1 base from V and 10 from J; bases not matched to a gene: 7. The CDR3 runs to 13 residues. Germline CDR1 is LGHDT and CDR2 is YNNKEL (reference sequence).

V and J are TRBV28 and TRBJ2-5; the D gene is possibly TRBD1 (6 bases). The V end lost 1 base, the J end lost 4 bases, and 13 bases lay between the germline ends. The germline V gene has CDR1 MDHEN and CDR2 SYDVKM. The CDR3 runs 15 residues. The CDR3 DNA reads as TGTGCCAGCAGTTTATCAGGGGCACGGATAGAGACCCAGTACTTC. This translates into CASSLSGARIETQYF.

The chain combines TRBV29-1 with TRBJ2-4; 9 bases match TRBD1. Germline CDR1 is SQVTM and CDR2 is ANQGSEA. V dropped 5 bases and J dropped 3; count of bases not matched to a gene: 32. The CDR3 spans 23 residues. DNA of the CDR3: TGCAGCGTTCGTGCCTCACAACCTCCCTCCAGGGACAGGGAGGATTGTGGCAAAAACATTCAGTACTTC. Encoded protein: CSVRASQPPSRDREDCGKNIQYF.

The V call is TRBV24-1, the J call TRBJ2-7; D call uncertain. CDR1 is KGHDR, CDR2 SFDVKD, per germline. V lost 0 bases and J 9 bases, leaving 11 bases between the germline ends. The CDR3 has 13 residues. CDR3 sequence (DNA): TGTGCCACCAGTGATTTGAGCCATTCGGGGCAGTACTTC. Encoded protein: CATSDLSHSGQYF.

The chain has TRBV5-1 and TRBJ2-1; 13 nucleotides line up with TRBD2. Germline CDR1 is SGHRS and CDR2 is YFSETQ. V lost 4 bases to trimming and J lost 0 bases; unmatched junction nucleotides: 19. The CDR3 totals 22 residues. This chain's CDR3 is CASSISYLKGLAGQSSYNEQFF. The CDR3 region has the DNA TGCGCCAGCAGCATAAGCTACCTAAAGGGACTAGCGGGGCAGAGCTCCTACAATGAGCAGTTCTTC. Supplemented by reference TRBV5-1 and TRBJ2-1, the full variable domain reads KAGVTQTPRYLIKTRGQQVTLSCSPISGHRSVSWYQQTPGQGLQFLFEYFSETQRNKGNFPGRFSGRQFSNSRSEMNVSTLELGDSALYLCASSISYLKGLAGQSSYNEQFFGPGTRLTVL.

This sequence joins TRBV28 and TRBJ1-4, with D tentatively TRBD1 (6 bases). CDR1 and CDR2 (germline): MDHEN, SYDVKM. There are 14 residues in the CDR3. Trimming shortened V by 3 bases and J by 8 bases, and 13 bases separated the two germline ends. CDR3 in DNA: TGTGCCAGCAGTTTGCCAGGGGCATACGAAAAACTGTTTTTT. It codes for CASSLPGAYEKLFF. The full variable domain, in which reference TRBV28 and TRBJ1-4 provide the parts outside the CDR3, is DVKVTQSSRYLVKRTGEKVFLECVQDMDHENMFWYRQDPGLGLRLIYFSYDVKMKEKGDIPEGYSVSREKKERFSLILESASTNQTSMYLCASSLPGAYEKLFFGSGTQLSVL.

The V and J genes are TRBV21-1 and TRBJ2-7; the table's D gene call, TRBD1, was not cross checked with the DNA. TRBV21-1 is a documented pseudogene. The CDR3 totals 14 residues. CDR3 sequence (DNA): TGTGCCAGCAGCCTTAGCAAGGGGTCCTACGAGCAGTACTTC. Protein: CASSLSKGSYEQYF.

This clone was seen a handful of times. Other DNA sequences in the same sample also yield this CDR3. The chain links TRBV12-3 or TRBV12-4 to TRBJ1-5; 7 nucleotides align to TRBD1. V trimming: 3 bases; J trimming: 5 bases; junction bases outside the gene matches: 1. This CDR3 region has 13 residues. CDR3 protein: CASSFTGDQPQHF. The DNA for the CDR3 is TGTGCCAGCAGTTTCACAGGGGATCAGCCCCAGCATTTT.

The chain uses TRBV7-2 and TRBJ1-4, with D possibly matching TRBD1 (6 bases). Trimming took 4 bases from V and 8 from J, leaving 11 bases between them. Germline loops: CDR1 SGHTA, CDR2 FQGNSA. The CDR3 consists of 13 residues. CDR3 coding DNA: TGTGCCAGCAGCTCCGGGACACGGGAAAAACTGTTTTTT. Translation: CASSSGTREKLFF.

The rearrangement uses TRBV5-1 and TRBJ1-2, with TRBD1 identical over 9 bases. Germline trimming cut 4 bases from V and 8 bases from J; bases unmatched to any gene: 21. The CDR3 is 18 residues long. Germline CDR1 is SGHRS and CDR2 is YFSETQ. The CDR3 region is CASSQLPGQGLYTPGYTF. The CDR3 nucleotides are TGCGCCAGCAGCCAATTACCGGGACAGGGCCTCTATACTCCCGGCTACACCTTC.

The genes are TRBV11-1 and TRBJ1-5, with D unclear. The CDR3 covers 17 residues. In germline, CDR1 is SGHAT, CDR2 FQDESV (reference sequence). Trimming cost V 0 bases and J 0 bases, with 12 bases left between them. CDR3 region: CASSLAVEDYSNQPQHF. CDR3 DNA sequence: TGTGCCAGCAGCTTAGCGGTCGAGGATTATAGCAATCAGCCCCAGCATTTT.

Concerning this clone itself: One end of the junction fails to match germline, which may point to a read error. The chain uses TRBV2 and TRBJ1-1; TRBD1 is a possible D gene (5 bases). The CDR3 runs to 16 residues. Germline lookup yields CDR1 SNHLY and CDR2 FYNNEI. CDR3 amino acids: CASREDRTLVFGEAFF. The CDR3 bases are TGTGCCAGCAGGGAAGACAGAACCCTGGTGTTCGGAGAAGCTTTCTTT.